This record looks at one TCR beta chain sequence and its context. Its antigen remains unknown. This specimen belongs to a study of beta chain features in type 1 diabetes. Study information: Age, gender, cell numbers and subset yield matched between patients and controls. Study-level points and caveats: There was a moderate but significant shortening of TCRB CDR3s in all four CD4+ subsets of Type 1 diabetes patients. Possibly, sequencing cDNA over-represented cells that had high TCR expression levels.

CDR1 and CDR2 (germline): MNHNS, SASEGT. The CDR3 consists of 15 residues. V was clipped by 3 bases and J by 6 bases, with 18 bases between them. The sequenced template was cDNA made from the entire isolated RNA. Produced via immunoSEQ multiplex PCR; TCRdb's table is partial and in-frame only. Of some 280,000 clones listed, roughly an eighth are singletons. The chain carries TRBV6-1 and TRBJ2-7; D gene uncertain. This sequence originates from a man aged 30 to 45 with type 1 diabetes. Sequenced sample: naive CD4+ T cells from blood. The CDR3: CASSDRFDRWSEQYF. In DNA form, the CDR3 reads TGTGCCAGCAGTGATCGTTTTGATCGTTGGAGCGAGCAGTACTTC.